Each of the 19 T cell receptor beta chains below was sequenced from the same sample in a study of early T cells in non-severe SARS-CoV-2 infection. TCRdb recomputed calls from the 5' RACE reads with MiXCR, one row per CDR3 protein. Found here are roughly 30,000 distinct CDR3 sequences, 5.7% of them singletons; the top ten hold approximately 5.7%. Sequencing used whole blood. These receptors were obtained from an adult who was a healthcare worker with PCR-confirmed SARS-CoV-2 infection or an uninfected control (not recorded which).

This clonotype has a handful of counts. V and J are TRBV5-5 and TRBJ2-2; 8 nucleotides match TRBD1. Germline V gene lookup returns CDR1 SGHKS and CDR2 YYEKEE (reference sequence). Trimming cost V 1 base and J 3 bases; bases outside gene matches: 2. There are 15 residues in the CDR3. The DNA for the CDR3 is TGTGCCAGCAGCTTGACAGGGGGTTACACCGGGGAGCTGTTTTTT. Translation gives CASSLTGGYTGELFF.

This clonotype was picked up many times. V is TRBV18 and J is TRBJ1-2; TRBD1 matches at 9 bases. Trimming at V came to 3 bases and at J to 4 bases, leaving 6 bases not matched to a gene. Germline V CDR1 and CDR2: KGHSH, LQKENI. This CDR3 has 15 amino acids. CDR3 nucleotides: TGTGCCAGCTCACCTCCCGGGACAGGGACCTATGGCTACACCTTC. This encodes CASSPPGTGTYGYTF.

Ten or more counts support this clonotype. The chain joins TRBV4-2 to TRBJ2-7; D uncertain. V was trimmed by 0 bases and J by 1 base, leaving 13 bases between them. The CDR3 length is 16 residues. CDR1 is LGHNA, CDR2 YNFKEQ, per germline. For the CDR3, the DNA is TGTGCCAGCAGCCAAGAGGCAGGCAGAATTTCCTACGAGCAGTACTTC. It codes for CASSQEAGRISYEQYF.

This clonotype came up many times. The chain carries TRBV28 and TRBJ2-7, with D perhaps given as TRBD1 or TRBD2 (6 bases each). Trimming removed 4 bases at V and 3 bases at J, with 28 bases between. The length of the CDR3 is 19 residues. Looked up from germline, CDR1 is MDHEN and CDR2 is SYDVKM. Here the CDR3 reads CASSSTRGDAYEVYYEQYF. The CDR3 nucleotides are TGTGCCAGCAGTTCTACGAGGGGGGACGCCTATGAAGTATACTACGAGCAGTACTTC.

This clonotype was seen many times. The gene calls are TRBV20-1 and TRBJ1-1; TRBD1 matches 8 bases. V lost 2 bases to trimming and J lost 1 base; unmatched junction nucleotides: 3. CDR3 size: 14 residues. From germline, CDR1 is DFQATT and CDR2 SNEGSKA (reference sequence). The CDR3 DNA reads as TGCAGTGCTAGACAGGGGGCTAGGAACACTGAAGCTTTCTTT. Protein sequence: CSARQGARNTEAFF.

This chain uses TRBV4-1 with TRBJ1-1; the D gene is possibly TRBD1 (6 bases). The CDR3 sequence is 15 residues long. In germline, CDR1 is MGHRA, CDR2 YSYEKL. V lost 0 bases, J lost 10 bases, and 18 bases lay in between. The CDR3 nucleotides are TGCGCCAGCAGCCAAGATCACGTCCGGGACATCAGAGCTTTCTTT. Translating gives CASSQDHVRDIRAFF.

This clonotype has only a few counts. Possible read error: a much larger clone is one base away. V is TRBV20-1 and J is TRBJ1-2; D is ambiguous. This CDR3 contains 14 residues. The germline CDR1 and CDR2 sequences are DFQATT and SNEGSKA (reference sequence). Trimming stripped 3 bases from V and 3 bases from J, with 14 bases between. The CDR3 loop reads CSARSTRIYYGYTF. The CDR3 coding sequence is TGCAGTGCTAGGTCTACAAGGATATACTATGGCTACACCTTC.

This clonotype has a handful of counts. The J gene is TRBJ2-7, the V gene TRBV7-6; D is ambiguous. The germline CDR1 and CDR2 sequences are SGHVS and FNYEAQ. The CDR3 runs 14 residues. V lost 3 bases and J 2 bases, leaving 11 bases between the germline ends. The CDR3 region is CASSLGAVTYEQYF. The CDR3 region has the DNA TGTGCCAGCAGCTTGGGTGCAGTAACCTACGAGCAGTACTTC.

This clonotype was seen repeatedly, ten times or more. J is TRBJ2-3 and V is TRBV11-2; 7 bases match TRBD1. The V gene's germline CDR1 is SGHAT and CDR2 FQNNGV. V lost 1 base, J lost 4 bases, and 8 bases stayed unmatched. The CDR3 loop spans 16 amino acids. The CDR3 protein is CASSLGVYQGADTQYF. CDR3 DNA sequence: TGTGCCAGCAGCTTAGGCGTCTATCAGGGGGCAGATACGCAGTATTTT.

This clonotype was counted ten times or more. The CDR3 nucleotides read TGTGCCAGCAGCGGGAGGGAATGGACTGAAGCTTTCTTT. Its translation is CASSGREWTEAFF. V is TRBV9 and J is TRBJ1-1; no clear D. Germline lookup yields CDR1 SGDLS and CDR2 YYNGEE. This CDR3 spans 13 amino acids. Trimming took off 3 bases at V and 5 bases at J, with 11 bases between the two ends.

At least ten counts were recorded for this clonotype. The gene calls are TRBV18 and TRBJ1-1, with D hard to call. Germline V CDR1 and CDR2: KGHSH, LQKENI. The CDR3 spans 13 residues. Between the trimmed V and J ends, which lost 3 bases and 8 bases, there was a span of 13 bases. CDR3 loop: CASSPVAIGEAFF. Here the CDR3 DNA reads TGTGCCAGCTCACCCGTTGCCATCGGCGAAGCTTTCTTT.

This clonotype has ten or more counts. This chain uses TRBV20-1 with TRBJ2-2; D unclear. The CDR3 has 12 amino acids. Trimming stripped 0 bases from V and 7 bases from J, with 6 bases between. CDR1 DFQATT and CDR2 SNEGSKA come from the germline V gene (reference sequence). The CDR3 region has the DNA TGCAGTGCTAGAGAGGCGGTCGGGGAGCTGTTTTTT. Protein: CSAREAVGELFF.

This clonotype appeared many times. Here the CDR3 reads CSARRQGMSNQPQHF. The CDR3 nucleotides are TGCAGTGCCCGCCGACAGGGGATGAGCAATCAGCCCCAGCATTTT. This chain uses TRBV20-1 with TRBJ1-5; 8 nucleotides line up with TRBD1. Per the germline V gene, CDR1 is DFQATT and CDR2 is SNEGSKA (reference sequence). The CDR3 consists of 15 residues. Trimming cost V 6 bases and J 1 base; bases outside gene matches: 8.

This clonotype was picked up many times. The chain links TRBV5-5 to TRBJ2-7; no clear D. V lost 0 bases and J lost 3, with 7 bases in between. This CDR3 has 13 residues. CDR1 and CDR2 (germline): SGHKS, YYEKEE (reference sequence). The CDR3 DNA reads TGTGCCAGCAGCTTGGCACCCGGCTACGAGCAGTACTTC. Its translation: CASSLAPGYEQYF.

This clonotype has ten or more counts. The CDR3 loop is CYDPPPGAPRVCEQYF. DNA for the CDR3: TGCTACGATCCTCCCCCGGGGGCCCCAAGGGTCTGCGAGCAGTACTTC. V and J are TRBV29-1 and TRBJ2-7, with D perhaps given as TRBD1 or TRBD2 (6 bases each). Germline CDR1 reads SQVTM; CDR2 reads ANQGSEA. The CDR3 consists of 16 residues.

This clonotype has a count of ten or more. The rearrangement joins TRBV7-9 to TRBJ1-2, with D unclear. This CDR3 region has 15 residues. V lost 5 bases and J 0 bases, leaving 13 bases between the germline ends. CDR1 SEHNR and CDR2 FQNEAQ come from the germline V gene (reference sequence). The CDR3 is CASSPPWATNYGYTF. As DNA, the CDR3 is TGTGCCAGCAGCCCCCCCTGGGCGACTAACTATGGCTACACCTTC.

This clonotype was picked up many times. The rearrangement links TRBV27 to TRBJ2-2; D remains ambiguous. This CDR3 region has 19 residues. CDR1 MNHEY and CDR2 SMNVEV come from the germline V gene (reference sequence). V lost 7 bases and J lost 4, with 28 bases in between. The CDR3 loop is CASKPFPDQLIRFTGELFF. The CDR3 DNA is TGTGCCAGCAAGCCGTTCCCGGATCAGCTTATTCGTTTCACCGGGGAGCTGTTTTTT.

This clonotype was seen repeatedly, ten times or more. The chain carries TRBV6-6 and TRBJ2-4, with 9 nucleotides matching TRBD1. The CDR3 length is 16 residues. V was clipped by 2 bases and J by 4 bases; unmatched bases: 6. Germline V gene sequence: CDR1 MNHNY, CDR2 SVGAGI (reference sequence). CDR3 DNA sequence: TGTGCCAGCAGTTACACACAGGGGGCCTCGAAAAACATTCAGTACTTC. This codes for CASSYTQGASKNIQYF.

This clonotype has just a few counts. V is TRBV28 and J is TRBJ2-2, with no clear D. CDR3 length: 11 residues. Looked up from germline, CDR1 is MDHEN and CDR2 is SYDVKM. Trimming took off 8 bases at V and 5 bases at J, with 6 bases between the two ends. CDR3 DNA: TGTGCCAGCGCCTTTACCGGGGAGCTGTTTTTT. Translated, it gives CASAFTGELFF.